This T cell receptor beta chain originates from a study of Graves' ophthalmopathy and Graves' hyperthyroidism. Ten or more counts support this clonotype. This CDR3 is built from 15 residues. Germline V gene sequence: CDR1 SEHNR, CDR2 FQNEAQ (reference sequence). V was clipped by 1 base and J by 0 bases, with 9 bases between them. RNA transcripts yielded amplified TCR beta CDR3 regions. RT-PCR with HTBI primers came first, then second-round multiplex PCR. TCRdb fed the multiplex PCR reads into MiXCR, producing one record per CDR3 protein. This sample has some 350,000 distinct CDR3 sequences, with roughly a sixth found just once. Hyperthyroidism in these 18- to 65-year-old patients was newly diagnosed, lasting under 2 months. Fresh peripheral blood, around 9.3 ml, was the PBMC source.

The chain has TRBV7-9 and TRBJ1-1; TRBD1 is a possible D gene (5 bases). Sequencing used peripheral blood. This TCR was recovered from an adult woman with stable Graves' hyperthyroidism. In DNA form, the CDR3 reads TGTGCCAGCAGCTTAGAGGGGACGATGAACACTGAAGCTTTCTTT. This sequence encodes CASSLEGTMNTEAFF.